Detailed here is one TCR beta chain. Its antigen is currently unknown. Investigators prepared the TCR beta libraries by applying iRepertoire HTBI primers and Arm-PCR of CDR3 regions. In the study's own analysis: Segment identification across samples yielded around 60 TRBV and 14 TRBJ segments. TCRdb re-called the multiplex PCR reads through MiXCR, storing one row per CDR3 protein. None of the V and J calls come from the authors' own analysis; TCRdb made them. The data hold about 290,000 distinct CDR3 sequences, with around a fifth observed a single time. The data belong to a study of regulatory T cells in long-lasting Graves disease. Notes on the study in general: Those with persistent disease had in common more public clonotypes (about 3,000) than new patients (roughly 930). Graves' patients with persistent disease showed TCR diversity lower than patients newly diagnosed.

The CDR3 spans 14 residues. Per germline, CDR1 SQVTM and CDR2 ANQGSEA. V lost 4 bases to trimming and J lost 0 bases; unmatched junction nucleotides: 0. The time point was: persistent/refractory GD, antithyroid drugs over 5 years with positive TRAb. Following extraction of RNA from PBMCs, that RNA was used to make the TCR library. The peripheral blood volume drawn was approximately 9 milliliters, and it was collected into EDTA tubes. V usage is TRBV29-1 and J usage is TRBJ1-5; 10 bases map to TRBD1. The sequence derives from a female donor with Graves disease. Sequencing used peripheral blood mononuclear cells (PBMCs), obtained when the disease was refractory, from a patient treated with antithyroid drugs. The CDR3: CSVGDRGSNQPQHF. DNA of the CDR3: TGCAGCGTTGGGGACAGGGGTAGCAATCAGCCCCAGCATTTT.